Below are 5 T cell receptor beta chains sequenced from a single sample in a study of neurological immune-mediated disorders. TCRdb called the 5' RACE reads again in MiXCR, with one record for every CDR3 protein. Among about 80,000 distinct CDR3 sequences listed, around 4.5% were seen once. Regarding time point: longitudinal time-point 3. Sequences were obtained from PBMCs. These receptors were collected from a woman aged 55 to 70 with multiple sclerosis.

V and J are TRBV20-1 and TRBJ1-5; tentatively, D is TRBD1 (6 bases). The length of the CDR3 is 16 residues. V dropped 6 bases and J dropped 2 bases, with 20 bases sitting between them. Germline V gene lookup returns CDR1 DFQATT and CDR2 SNEGSKA (reference sequence). This CDR3 reads CSARTWGQGGNQPQHF. The CDR3 DNA is TGCAGTGCCAGGACCTGGGGGCAGGGAGGCAATCAGCCCCAGCATTTT.

This clonotype was counted many times. The chain recombines TRBV5-1 with TRBJ2-2; the D is unclear. The CDR3 loop spans 15 amino acids. Deletions cut 2 bases from V and 2 bases from J, with 10 bases between. Per the germline V gene, CDR1 is SGHRS and CDR2 is YFSETQ. This CDR3 reads CASSFSPPNTGELFF. The CDR3 nucleotides read TGCGCCAGCAGCTTCTCTCCACCAAACACCGGGGAGCTGTTTTTT.

This clonotype has at least ten counts. The junction does not match germline at one end; this may be a read error. The gene calls are TRBV12-3 or TRBV12-4 and TRBJ1-1; 9 nucleotides align to TRBD1. The CDR3 covers 15 residues. The CDR3 sequence is CASRLGPGQGLEAFF. The DNA for the CDR3 is TGTGCCAGCAGGTTAGGACCGGGACAGGGTCTCGAAGCTTTCTTT.

As concerns this clonotype: This sequence may be a read error, since a much larger clone differs from it by one base. The V and J genes are TRBV20-1 and TRBJ2-1; maybe TRBD2 (6 bases). Germline CDR1 and CDR2: DFQATT and SNEGSKA (reference sequence). V shed 0 bases and J shed 5 bases, with 14 bases lying between them. The CDR3 spans 15 residues. In nucleotides, the CDR3 is TGCAGTGCTAGAGAGAGAACTAGCTGGGACAATGAGCAGTTCTTC. This codes for CSARERTSWDNEQFF.

This clonotype was picked up many times. The chain uses TRBV20-1 and TRBJ2-1, with TRBD2 identical over 12 bases. This CDR3 has 16 amino acids. The germline V gene encodes CDR1 DFQATT and CDR2 SNEGSKA (reference sequence). Trimming at V came to 5 bases and at J to 2 bases, leaving 7 bases not matched to a gene. The DNA for the CDR3 is TGCAGTGCTGAGACTAGCGGGGGCCCTACCTACAATGAGCAGTTCTTC. As protein: CSAETSGGPTYNEQFF.